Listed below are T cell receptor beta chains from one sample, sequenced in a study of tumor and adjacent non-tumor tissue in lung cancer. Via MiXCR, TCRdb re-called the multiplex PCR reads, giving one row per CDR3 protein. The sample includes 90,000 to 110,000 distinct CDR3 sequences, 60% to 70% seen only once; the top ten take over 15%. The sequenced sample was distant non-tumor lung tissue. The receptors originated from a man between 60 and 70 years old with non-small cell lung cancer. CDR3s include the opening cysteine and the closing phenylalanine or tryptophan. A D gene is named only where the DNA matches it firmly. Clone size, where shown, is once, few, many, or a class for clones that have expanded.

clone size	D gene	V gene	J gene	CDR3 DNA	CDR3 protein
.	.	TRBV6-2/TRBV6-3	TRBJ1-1	TGTGCCAGCAACTCCCAGAGGCTGAACGCTGAAGCATTCTTT	CASNSQRLNAEAFF
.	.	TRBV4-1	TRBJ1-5	TGCGCCAGCAGTCAAGACGCAGGGAATAGCAATCAGCCCCAGCATTTT	CASSQDAGNSNQPQHF
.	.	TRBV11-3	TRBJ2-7	TGTGCCAGCAGCATACCAATTCGGAGTGGCGAGCAGTACTTC	CASSIPIRSGEQYF
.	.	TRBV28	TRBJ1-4	TGTGCCAGCAGTCCAGCTGCAACTAATGAAAAACTGTTTTTT	CASSPAATNEKLFF
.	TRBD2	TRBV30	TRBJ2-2	TGTGCCTGGATGCGGGCGGGAGGGCCGGCCGAGGAGCTATTTTTT	CAWMRAGGPAEELFF
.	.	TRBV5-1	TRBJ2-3	TGCGCCAGCAACCCGGACCTGACTGGCGGGACAGATACGCAGTATTTT	CASNPDLTGGTDTQYF
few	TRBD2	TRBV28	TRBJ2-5	TGTGCCAGCAGTGCGGGACTAGCGGGGATTCAAGAGACCCAGTACTTC	CASSAGLAGIQETQYF
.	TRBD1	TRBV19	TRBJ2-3	TGTGTCAGTTGGGGGCAGGGGGCGGCAGATACGCAGTATTTT	CVSWGQGAADTQYF
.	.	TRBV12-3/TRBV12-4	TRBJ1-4	TGTCCCAGCAGTTCGCGGGGCGGAAAACTGTTTTTT	CPSSSRGGKLFF
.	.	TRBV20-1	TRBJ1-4	TGCAGCGCTACCTCAGACAGCGGATCTAATGAAAAACTGGTTTTT	CSATSDSGSNEKLVF
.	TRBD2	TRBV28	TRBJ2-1	TGTGCCAGCAGTATGCCACCGGGACTAGCGGGAGGGTCCTCCCACAATGAGCAGTTCTTC	CASSMPPGLAGGSSHNEQFF
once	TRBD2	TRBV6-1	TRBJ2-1	TGTGCCAGCATTCATAGCGGGAGCTTCGGCAATGAGCAGTTCTTC	CASIHSGSFGNEQFF
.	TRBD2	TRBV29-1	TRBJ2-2	TGCACCGTTGCGGGGGACCCGTTCACCGGGGAGCTGTTTTTC	CTVAGDPFTGELFF
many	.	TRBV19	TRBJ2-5	TGTGCCAGTGGGGTAGAGACCCAGTACTTC	CASGVETQYF
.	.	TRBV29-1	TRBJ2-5	TGCAGCATTGATCCGGAAAGGAACCGAGAGACCCAGTACTTC	CSIDPERNRETQYF
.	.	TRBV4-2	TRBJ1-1	TGTGCCAGCAGCCAAGAAAGTAGCACGAACACTGAAGCTTTCTTT	CASSQESSTNTEAFF
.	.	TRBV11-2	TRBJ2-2	TGTGCCAGCAGCGGGAGGCTAGCTATCACCGGGGAGCTGTTTTTT	CASSGRLAITGELFF
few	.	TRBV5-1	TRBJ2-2	TGCGCCAGCAGCTTGGATGGCAGGAACACCGGGGAGCTGTTTTTT	CASSLDGRNTGELFF
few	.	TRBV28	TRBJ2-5	TGTGCCAGCAGTTTACGGGCGTACCAAGAGACCCTGTACTTC	CASSLRAYQETLYF
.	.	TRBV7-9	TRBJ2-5	TGTGCCATCAGCTTAGGGCCTGGAGAGACCCAGTACTTC	CAISLGPGETQYF
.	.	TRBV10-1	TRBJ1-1	TGCGCCAACAGTGAGTCAAGTTTCCCGAACACTGAAGCTTTCTTT	CANSESSFPNTEAFF
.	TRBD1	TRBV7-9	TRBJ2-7	TGTGCCAGCCGCTTCTTAACAGGGGAGACTTACGAGCAGTACTTC	CASRFLTGETYEQYF
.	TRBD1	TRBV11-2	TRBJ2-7	TGTGTCAGCAGCTTAGGACAGGGATTAACCTACGAGCAGTACTTC	CVSSLGQGLTYEQYF
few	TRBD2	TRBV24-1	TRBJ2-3	TGTGCCACCAGTGACCCCAGCGGGACCAACAGAGATACGCAGTATTTT	CATSDPSGTNRDTQYF
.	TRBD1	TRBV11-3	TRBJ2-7	TGTGCCAGCAGCCGCCTGACAGGGGGCCTCTCCTACGAACAGTACTTC	CASSRLTGGLSYEQYF
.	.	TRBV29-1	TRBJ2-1	TGCAACGTTGAAGGTAAACACAGCTCCTGCAATGTGCAGTTCTTC	CNVEGKHSSCNVQFF
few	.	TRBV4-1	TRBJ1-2	TGCGCCAGCAGCCAAGAGTACCCCTCCCTGGCCGGCTACACCTTC	CASSQEYPSLAGYTF
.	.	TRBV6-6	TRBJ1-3	.	CASSWGQGTANTMYF
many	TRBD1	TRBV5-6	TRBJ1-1	TGTGCCAGCAGCCGAGGGACAGGGGTCGACACTGAAGCTTTCTTT	CASSRGTGVDTEAFF
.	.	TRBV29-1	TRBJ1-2	TGTAGCGTTGCAGCTAACTATGGCCACACCTTC	CSVAANYGHTF
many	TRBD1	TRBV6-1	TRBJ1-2	TGTGCCAGCAGCCCCCGAGGGCTACAGGGGAACTACGGCTACACCTTC	CASSPRGLQGNYGYTF
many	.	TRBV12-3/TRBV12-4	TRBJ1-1	TGTGCCAGCAGTTCGAGGACAGTGAACACTGAAGCTTTCTTT	CASSSRTVNTEAFF
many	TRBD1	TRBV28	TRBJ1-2	TGTGCCAGCAGTTCTCGGACAGGGGGACTTGGCTACACCTTC	CASSSRTGGLGYTF
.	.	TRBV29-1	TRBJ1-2	TGCAGCGTTGAAACGGAGCAGTCGAGATATGGCTACACCTTC	CSVETEQSRYGYTF
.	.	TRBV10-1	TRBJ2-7	TGCGCCAGCAGTGAGTCCTCGTGGTTGGCACCTTCCGAGCAGTACTTC	CASSESSWLAPSEQYF
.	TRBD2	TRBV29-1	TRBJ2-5	TGCAGCCTCATGGGACTAGCGGGAGTCGCAGAGACACAGTACTTC	CSLMGLAGVAETQYF
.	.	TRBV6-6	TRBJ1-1	TGTGCCAGCTGCCACAGGGAAACTGTGAAGACTGAAGCTTTCTTT	CASCHRETVKTEAFF
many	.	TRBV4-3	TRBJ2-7	TGCGCCAGCAGCCCGAACAGGGGACTCTACGAGCAGTACTTC	CASSPNRGLYEQYF
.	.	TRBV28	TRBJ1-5	TGTGCCAGCAGTCCCCCCCCCGCAGGCAATCAGCCCCAGCATTTT	CASSPPPAGNQPQHF